Presented here are 10 T cell receptor beta chains from one specimen sequenced in a study of regulatory T cells in long-lasting Graves disease (dated by TCRdb to the early 2020s). To prepare the library, multiplex PCR was applied. Sequencer: Illumina HiSeq 4000. CDR3 regions were amplified by Arm-PCR with iRepertoire HTBI primers to construct TCR beta libraries. TCRdb applied fastp at Q25 and MiXCR to the public reads, then kept only in-frame beta chains. Every distinct CDR3 protein forms one entry, paired with its most common genes and DNA. The sample includes roughly 410,000 distinct CDR3 sequences, with 15% observed a single time. Approximately 7.6% of the sample rests with the top ten. The sample's time point label, in plain terms: newly diagnosed GD, antithyroid drugs for less than 3 months. For both TCR sequencing and RNA sequencing, RNA was extracted from PBMCs using TRIzol. The same sample was also used in a study of T cells in Graves' hyperthyroidism and ophthalmopathy.

Sequences were derived from peripheral blood mononuclear cells (PBMCs), sampled at new diagnosis, from a patient treated with antithyroid drugs. The source of these receptors is a woman aged 40-49 years with Graves disease. Donor details come from another sample of the same person, matched by shared clones.

This clonotype was recorded at least ten times. The J gene is TRBJ1-2, the V gene TRBV19; TRBD1 agrees at 9 bases. CDR1 and CDR2 (germline): LNHDA, SQIVND (reference sequence). This CDR3 spans 15 amino acids. The junction had 9 bases not matched to a gene; V was cut back by 6 bases and J by 4 bases. CDR3 amino acids: CASSGTGSTVYGYTF. In DNA form, the CDR3 reads TGTGCCAGTAGCGGGACAGGGTCGACCGTCTATGGCTACACCTTC.

CDR3 sequence: CSARVRGGRPTEAFF. The CDR3 DNA reads TGCAGTGCTAGAGTTAGAGGGGGACGTCCCACTGAAGCTTTCTTT. The chain recombines TRBV20-1 with TRBJ1-1; a weak D match, TRBD1 (6 bases). Germline V gene lookup returns CDR1 DFQATT and CDR2 SNEGSKA (reference sequence). CDR3 length: 15 residues. The V end was cut by 1 base, the J end by 4 bases, with 16 bases between.

The chain recombines TRBV30 with TRBJ1-4; no clear D. Looked up from germline, CDR1 is GTSNPN and CDR2 is SVGIG (reference sequence). The CDR3 is made up of 12 amino acids. Trimming left V 3 bases short and J 6 bases short, with 8 bases between. CDR3 loop: CAWRMGYEKLFF. CDR3 nucleotide sequence: TGTGCCTGGAGGATGGGTTATGAAAAACTGTTTTTT.

The sample holds many counts of this clonotype. The chain joins TRBV28 to TRBJ1-2; TRBD1 matches at 10 bases. The ends lost 5 bases at V and 6 bases at J; junction bases unmatched: 3. This CDR3 is 13 amino acids long. The germline V gene encodes CDR1 MDHEN and CDR2 SYDVKM. CDR3 in DNA: TGTGCCAGCAGTGAGACAGGGGGCCATGGCTACACCTTC. This encodes CASSETGGHGYTF.

This clonotype appeared a few times. The chain has TRBV7-9 and TRBJ2-2, with 8 nucleotides matching TRBD1. The length of the CDR3 is 16 residues. The germline gives CDR1 SEHNR, CDR2 FQNEAQ (reference sequence). Trimming removed 3 bases from V and 0 bases from J; junction bases left unmatched: 3. CDR3 sequence: CASSFTTGANTGELFF. For the CDR3, the DNA is TGTGCCAGCAGCTTCACGACAGGGGCGAACACCGGGGAGCTGTTTTTT.

This clonotype came up a few times. An end of the junction does not agree with germline; a read error may underlie this. This chain links TRBV3-1 with TRBJ2-5; D is possibly TRBD1 or TRBD2 (5 bases each). This CDR3 is 16 amino acids long. Germline assignment: CDR1 LGHDT and CDR2 YNNKEL (reference sequence). The DNA of the CDR3 is TGTGCCCGCAGCCAAGATCTTGGGGGAGAGGGAGAGACCCAGTACTTC. It specifies CARSQDLGGEGETQYF.

This clonotype was counted many times. The chain links TRBV12-3 or TRBV12-4 to TRBJ1-4, with D possibly TRBD1 on 6 matching bases. The V end was cut by 7 bases, the J end by 8 bases, with 17 bases between. CDR3 length: 14 residues. The CDR3 sequence is CASTRGGSGEKLFF. Here the CDR3 DNA reads TGTGCCAGCACCCGAGGGGGGTCGGGGGAAAAACTGTTTTTT.

This clonotype was counted ten times or more. The chain links TRBV2 to TRBJ2-3; perhaps TRBD2 as D (5 bases). The V end lost 5 bases, the J end lost 2 bases, and 17 bases lay between the germline ends. The CDR3 spans 16 residues. CDR1 and CDR2 from the germline V gene are SNHLY and FYNNEI. CDR3 sequence reads: CASSHGMEENTDTQYF. CDR3 in DNA: TGTGCCAGCAGTCATGGGATGGAGGAAAACACAGATACGCAGTATTTT.

This chain uses TRBV13 with TRBJ2-1; D is ambiguous. V was shortened by 3 bases and J by 10 bases, with 19 bases between the two germline ends. Germline CDR1 is PRHDT and CDR2 is FYEKMQ (reference sequence). CDR3 length equals 15 residues. In DNA, the CDR3 is TGTGCCAGCAGCTTTATGGGCTCAGAAGGTCAAGAGCAGTTCTTC. Translation: CASSFMGSEGQEQFF.

About this clonotype itself: A much bigger clone sits one base away, suggesting this may be a read error. The V gene is TRBV5-1, the J gene TRBJ2-1; TRBD1 matches 9 bases. From germline, CDR1 is SGHRS and CDR2 YFSETQ. The CDR3 has 15 amino acids. CDR3 DNA sequence: TGCCCCAGCAGCGCAGGACAGGGGTCCTACAATGAGCAGTTCTTC. This sequence encodes CPSSAGQGSYNEQFF.